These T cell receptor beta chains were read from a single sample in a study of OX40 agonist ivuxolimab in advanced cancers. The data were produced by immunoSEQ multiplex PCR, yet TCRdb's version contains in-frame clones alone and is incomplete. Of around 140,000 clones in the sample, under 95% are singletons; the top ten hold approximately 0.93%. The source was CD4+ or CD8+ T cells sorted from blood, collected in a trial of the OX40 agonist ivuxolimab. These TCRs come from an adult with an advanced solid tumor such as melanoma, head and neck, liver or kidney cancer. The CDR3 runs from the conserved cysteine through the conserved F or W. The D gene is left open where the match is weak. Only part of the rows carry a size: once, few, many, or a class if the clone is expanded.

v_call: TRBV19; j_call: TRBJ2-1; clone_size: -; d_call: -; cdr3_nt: TGTGCCAGTAGTATGGAAAGGGCCAAGCAGTTCTTC; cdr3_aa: CASSMERAKQFF
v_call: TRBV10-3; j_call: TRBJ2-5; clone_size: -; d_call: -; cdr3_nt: TGTGCCGCCTCCCCGGCAGCCACCCAAGAGACCCAGTACTTC; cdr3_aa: CAASPAATQETQYF
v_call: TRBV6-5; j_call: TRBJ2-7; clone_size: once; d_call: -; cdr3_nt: TGTGCCAGCAGTGGACTTGAGAGCTCCTACGAGCAGTACTTC; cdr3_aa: CASSGLESSYEQYF
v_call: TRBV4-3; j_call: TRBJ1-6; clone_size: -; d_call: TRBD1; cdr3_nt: TGCGCCAGCAGCCAAGAGGTGACAGGGCCCATGCAAACACCCCTCCACTTT; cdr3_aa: CASSQEVTGPMQTPLHF
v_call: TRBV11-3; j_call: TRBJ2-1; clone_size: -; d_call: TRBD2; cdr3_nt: TGTGCCAGCAGCCCGAGCGGGGGGCCTTACAATGAGCAGTTCTTC; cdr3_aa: CASSPSGGPYNEQFF
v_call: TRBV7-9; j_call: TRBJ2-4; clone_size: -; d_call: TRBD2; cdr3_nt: TGTGCCAGCAGCTCGGGACTAGCGGGGAAAAACATTCAGTACTTC; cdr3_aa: CASSSGLAGKNIQYF
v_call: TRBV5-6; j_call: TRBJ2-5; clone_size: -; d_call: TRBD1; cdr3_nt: TGTGCCAGCAGCCCCCGGGACAGACGAAAAGAGACCCAGTACTTC; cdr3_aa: CASSPRDRRKETQYF
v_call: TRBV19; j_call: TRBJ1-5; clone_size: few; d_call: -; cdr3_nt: TGTGCCAGTAGTATTCCCTCCTTTCGCGGTAGCAATCAGCCCCAGCATTTT; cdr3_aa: CASSIPSFRGSNQPQHF
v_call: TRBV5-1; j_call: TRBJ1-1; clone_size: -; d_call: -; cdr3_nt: TGCGCCAGCAGCTTGGGGTCAGGGAGGGGGAACACTGAAGCTTTCTTT; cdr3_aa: CASSLGSGRGNTEAFF
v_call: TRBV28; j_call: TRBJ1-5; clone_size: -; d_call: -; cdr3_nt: TGTGCCAGCAGGCTCCTCAATCAGCCCCAGCATTTT; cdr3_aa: CASRLLNQPQHF
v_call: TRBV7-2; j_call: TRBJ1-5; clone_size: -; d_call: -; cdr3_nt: TGTGCCAGCAGCTTATTTAGGGGTGAGGATCAGCCCCAGCATTTT; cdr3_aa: CASSLFRGEDQPQHF
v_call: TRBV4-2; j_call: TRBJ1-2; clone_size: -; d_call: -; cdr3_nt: TGTGCCAGCAGTTCAGCTTATGGGGGGCGAGGTGGCTACACCTTC; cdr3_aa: CASSSAYGGRGGYTF
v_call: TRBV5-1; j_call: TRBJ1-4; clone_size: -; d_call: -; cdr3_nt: TGCGCCAGCAGCCGACCTTCACCCGTGGATGAAAAACTGTTTTTT; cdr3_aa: CASSRPSPVDEKLFF
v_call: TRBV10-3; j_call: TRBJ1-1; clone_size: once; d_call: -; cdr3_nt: TGTGCCACCCGAAGAGGCACTGAAGCTTTCTTT; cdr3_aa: CATRRGTEAFF
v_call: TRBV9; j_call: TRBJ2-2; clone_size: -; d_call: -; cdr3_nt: TGTGCCAGCAGCGTAGGGACTTCCGCGAACACCGGGGAGCTGTTTTTT; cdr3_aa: CASSVGTSANTGELFF
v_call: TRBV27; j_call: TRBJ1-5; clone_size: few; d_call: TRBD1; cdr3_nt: TGTGCCAGCAGTTTTAGCAGGGGGTGGACCCAGCATTTT; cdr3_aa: CASSFSRGWTQHF
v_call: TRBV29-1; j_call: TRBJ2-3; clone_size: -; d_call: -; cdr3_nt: TGCAGCGCCGGGGGCGCCGGGGATACGCAGTATTTT; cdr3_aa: CSAGGAGDTQYF
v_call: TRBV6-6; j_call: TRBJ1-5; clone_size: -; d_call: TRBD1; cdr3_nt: TGTGCCAGCAGTCAAGACAGGGCGGGCAATCAGCCCCAGCATTTT; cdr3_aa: CASSQDRAGNQPQHF
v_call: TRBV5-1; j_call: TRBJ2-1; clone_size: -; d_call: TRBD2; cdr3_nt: TGCGCCAGCAGCTTTACAACTAGCGGGGGGCCCCTGTTAAATGAGCAGTTCTTC; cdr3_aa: CASSFTTSGGPLLNEQFF
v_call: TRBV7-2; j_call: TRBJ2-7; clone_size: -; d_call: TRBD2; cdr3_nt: TGTGCCAGCAGCTTAGACGGGACCGCGGGGGGTAGAGAGCAGTACTTC; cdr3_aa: CASSLDGTAGGREQYF
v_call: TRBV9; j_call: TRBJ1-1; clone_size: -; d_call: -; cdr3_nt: TGTGCCAGCAGCGTAGCTCCGCAAGGGGGTGAAGCTTTCTTT; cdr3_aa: CASSVAPQGGEAFF
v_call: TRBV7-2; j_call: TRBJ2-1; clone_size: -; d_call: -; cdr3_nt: TGTGCCAGCAGCTTAGGTTCGGGAAATGAGCAGTTCTTC; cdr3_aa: CASSLGSGNEQFF
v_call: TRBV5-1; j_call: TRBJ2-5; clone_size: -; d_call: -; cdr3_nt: TGCGCCAGCCGTCAGTTAGAGGGCGAGACCCAGTACTTC; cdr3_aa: CASRQLEGETQYF
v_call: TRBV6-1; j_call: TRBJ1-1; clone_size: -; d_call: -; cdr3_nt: TGTGCCAGCTCACCGACAGCCGAAGCTTTCTTT; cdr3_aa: CASSPTAEAFF
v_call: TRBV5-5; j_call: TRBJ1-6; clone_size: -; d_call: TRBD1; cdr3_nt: TGTGCCAGCAGACCCCTCATTGGGACAGGGTTTTCACCCCTCCACTTT; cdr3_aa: CASRPLIGTGFSPLHF
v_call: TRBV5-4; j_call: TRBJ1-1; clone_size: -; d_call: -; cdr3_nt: TGTGCCAGCAGCTTGGGGGGCAGGGCGGCTGAAGCTTTCTTT; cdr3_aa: CASSLGGRAAEAFF
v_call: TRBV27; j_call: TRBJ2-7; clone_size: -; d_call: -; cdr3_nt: TGTGCCAGCAGTTTCTCGATAGACTACGAGCAGTACTTC; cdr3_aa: CASSFSIDYEQYF
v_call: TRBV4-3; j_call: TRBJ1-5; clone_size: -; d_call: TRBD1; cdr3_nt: TGCGCCAGCAGCCAAGATATCAAGGGGGCCCAGCCCCAGCATTTT; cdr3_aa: CASSQDIKGAQPQHF